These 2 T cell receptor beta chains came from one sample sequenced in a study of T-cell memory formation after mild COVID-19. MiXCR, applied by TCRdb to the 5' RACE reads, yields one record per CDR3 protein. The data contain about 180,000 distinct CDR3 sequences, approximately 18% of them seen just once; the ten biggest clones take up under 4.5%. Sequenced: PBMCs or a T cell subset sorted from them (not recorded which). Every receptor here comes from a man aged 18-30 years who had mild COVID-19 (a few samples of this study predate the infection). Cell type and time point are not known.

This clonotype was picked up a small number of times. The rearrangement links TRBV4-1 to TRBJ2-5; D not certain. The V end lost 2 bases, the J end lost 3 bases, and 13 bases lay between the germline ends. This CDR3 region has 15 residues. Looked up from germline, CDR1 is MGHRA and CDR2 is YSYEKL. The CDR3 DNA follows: TGCGCCAGCAGCCAACTCCCGGTCACTAAAGAGACCCAGTACTTC. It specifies CASSQLPVTKETQYF.

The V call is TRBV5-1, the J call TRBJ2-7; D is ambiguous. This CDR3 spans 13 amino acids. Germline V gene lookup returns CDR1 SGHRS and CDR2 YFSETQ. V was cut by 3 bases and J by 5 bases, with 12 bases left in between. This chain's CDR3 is CASSWQRPDEQYF. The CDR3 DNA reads TGCGCCAGCAGCTGGCAACGGCCGGACGAGCAGTACTTC.